Following are 19 T cell receptor beta chains from one sample sequenced in a study of post-analysis software for immune sequencing data. Their antigens remain unidentified. TCR beta libraries were prepared from cDNA with unique molecular identifiers. TCRdb re-analysed the PCR reads in MiXCR, keeping a single row per CDR3 protein. The data contain hundreds of thousands of distinct CDR3 sequences, 25% to 30% of them singletons. General study results and limits: The five TRBV segments detected at higher frequency in patients than in controls included TRBV5-6, TRBV5-1 and TRBV20-1.

The sample taken for sequencing was blood. These receptor sequences come from a girl under 18 with multiple sclerosis.

This clonotype has only a few counts. The chain uses TRBV14 and TRBJ1-2; D might be TRBD1 (6 bases). The ends were cut back, 3 bases at V and 4 bases at J, with 15 bases in the middle. Germline-derived CDR1 and CDR2 are SGHDN and FVKESK. The CDR3 consists of 15 residues. The CDR3 loop reads CASSHPRGASYGYTF. In DNA form, the CDR3 reads TGTGCCAGCAGCCACCCCCGGGGGGCGAGCTATGGCTACACCTTC.

Of note for this clonotype: This may stem from a read error, because a much larger clone lies one nucleotide away. The genes are TRBV20-1 and TRBJ2-6, with D tentatively TRBD1 or TRBD2 (5 bases each). Germline loops: CDR1 DFQATT, CDR2 SNEGSKA (reference sequence). The CDR3 is 13 residues long. For the CDR3, the DNA is TGCAGTGCTAGGATGTCCGGGGCCAACGTCCGGACTTTC. Protein: CSARMSGANVRTF.

A remark on this clonotype: Because it lacks the conserved phenylalanine or tryptophan at the end, this CDR3 is likely a read error. The chain has TRBV7-2 and TRBJ2-1; 9 nucleotides match TRBD1. The CDR3 length is 15 residues. Per germline, CDR1 SGHTA and CDR2 FQGNSA. V trimming: 7 bases; J trimming: 9 bases; junction bases outside the gene matches: 13. Here the CDR3 reads CASTTSGTGYGEQFV. The CDR3 DNA reads TGTGCCAGCACTACAAGCGGGACAGGGTATGGTGAGCAGTTCGTC.

V and J are TRBV6-6 and TRBJ2-1; 8 nucleotides align to TRBD1. The CDR3 sequence is 15 residues long. CDR1 is MNHNY and CDR2 is SVGAGI in the germline V gene (reference sequence). Germline trimming cut 5 bases from V and 3 bases from J; bases unmatched to any gene: 6. The CDR3 region is CASSVTGGSYNEQFF. The CDR3 DNA is TGTGCCAGCAGTGTAACAGGGGGGAGCTACAATGAGCAGTTCTTC.

This clonotype was seen a handful of times. The V call is TRBV3-1, the J call TRBJ1-2; D is ambiguous. CDR3 length equals 14 residues. Germline-derived CDR1 and CDR2 are LGHDT and YNNKEL (reference sequence). V shed 5 bases and J shed 7 bases, with 17 bases lying between them. CDR3 bases: TGTGCCAGCAGCTCCGAAGCGTGGGCAGGTGGCTACACCTTC. Its translation: CASSSEAWAGGYTF.

This clonotype was counted between two and nine times. This chain uses TRBV7-2 with TRBJ1-5, with a weak D call TRBD1 (5 bases). The V gene's germline CDR1 is SGHTA and CDR2 FQGNSA. Deletions cut 10 bases from V and 3 bases from J, with 13 bases between. The CDR3 sequence is 13 residues long. This CDR3 reads CAIGLGVNQPQHF. The CDR3 region has the DNA TGTGCCATCGGCCTGGGGGTCAATCAGCCCCAGCATTTT. The variable domain in full, completed from reference TRBV7-2 and TRBJ1-5, reads GAGVSQSPSNKVTEKGKDVELRCDPISGHTALYWYRQSLGQGLEFLIYFQGNSAPDKSGLPSDRFSAERTGGSVSTLTIQRTQQEDSAVYLCAIGLGVNQPQHFGDGTRLSIL.

This clonotype turned up a few times. The CDR3 spells CASSPDSTDYGYTF. The CDR3 nucleotides are TGTGCCAGCAGCCCGGACAGCACTGACTATGGCTACACCTTC. This sequence joins TRBV12-3 or TRBV12-4 and TRBJ1-2; possible D gene TRBD1, 6 bases. Trimming stripped 6 bases from V and 3 bases from J, with 14 bases between. There are 14 residues in the CDR3.

The genes are TRBV5-1 and TRBJ2-4; D ambiguous. The length of the CDR3 is 13 residues. Trimming left V 3 bases short and J 5 bases short, with 9 bases between. Per germline, CDR1 SGHRS and CDR2 YFSETQ. The CDR3 is CASSWAAENIQYF. The CDR3 nucleotides are TGCGCCAGCAGCTGGGCCGCGGAAAACATTCAGTACTTC.

V gene TRBV6-1 combines with J gene TRBJ1-2; TRBD1 matches at 10 bases. CDR1 MNHNS and CDR2 SASEGT come from the germline V gene. The CDR3 is 14 amino acids. V shed 6 bases, J shed 3 bases, and the junction held 4 bases outside the gene matches. The CDR3 coding sequence is TGTGCCAGCAGGGGGACAGGGGCGGACTATGGCTACACCTTC. Residues: CASRGTGADYGYTF.

The sample holds a few counts of this clonotype. The V and J genes are TRBV10-3 and TRBJ2-1; D unclear. V was pared by 0 bases and J by 4 bases, with 7 bases between. The CDR3 has 14 amino acids. CDR1 is ENHRY, CDR2 SYGVKD, per germline. CDR3: CAISESGLYNEQFF. The CDR3 nucleotides are TGTGCCATCAGTGAGTCGGGCTTATACAATGAGCAGTTCTTC.

This clonotype was counted only a few times. V and J are TRBV18 and TRBJ1-1; D ambiguous. With 2 bases removed from V and 8 bases from J, the gap between germline ends came to 9 bases. The germline V gene encodes CDR1 KGHSH and CDR2 LQKENI. The CDR3 is made up of 12 amino acids. CDR3 DNA: TGTGCCAGCTCACCAGATTCGGGGGAAGCTTTCTTT. It is translated as CASSPDSGEAFF.

This clonotype occurred a few times. The rearrangement uses TRBV4-3 and TRBJ2-2, with D possibly being TRBD2 (6 bases). This CDR3 region has 14 residues. CDR1 is LGHNA, CDR2 YSLEER, per germline. V dropped 1 base and J dropped 7 bases, with 10 bases sitting between them. The CDR3 DNA follows: TGCGCCAGCAGCCAAGGACTAGTCATCGGGGAGCTGTTTTTT. This translates into CASSQGLVIGELFF.

This clonotype was recorded a few times. V and J are TRBV27 and TRBJ2-1, with D perhaps assigned TRBD1 or TRBD2 (5 bases each). Germline lookup yields CDR1 MNHEY and CDR2 SMNVEV (reference sequence). Trimming stripped 5 bases from V and 8 bases from J, with 22 bases between. The CDR3 totals 16 residues. The CDR3 is CASSQKTGRIYDEQFF. In nucleotides, the CDR3 is TGTGCCAGCAGTCAAAAGACGGGGCGAATATATGATGAGCAGTTCTTC.

This clonotype appeared many times. CDR3 loop: CASSGHITDTQYF. The CDR3 nucleotides are TGTGCCAGCAGTGGGCATATCACAGATACGCAGTATTTT. The chain recombines TRBV6-1 with TRBJ2-3; D is unresolved. V was cut by 4 bases and J by 2 bases, with 7 bases left in between. The CDR3 runs to 13 residues. CDR1 and CDR2 from the germline V gene are MNHNS and SASEGT.

Comment on this clonotype: A read error may account for a junction end that differs from germline. The chain recombines TRBV5-5 with TRBJ2-6; tentatively, D is TRBD1 or TRBD2 (5 bases each). The CDR3 is 18 amino acids. Germline V lookup: CDR1 SGHKS, CDR2 YYEKEE (reference sequence). CDR3 sequence (DNA): TGTGCCAGCAGCGCCCCGGGACGGATTTTCTCTGGGGCCAACGTCCGGACTTTC. Its protein is CASSAPGRIFSGANVRTF. Full variable domain (missing parts from reference TRBV5-5 and TRBJ2-6): DAGVTQSPTHLIKTRGQQVTLRCSPISGHKSVSWYQQVLGQGPQFIFQYYEKEERGRGNFPDRFSARQFPNYSSELNVNALLLGDSALYLCASSAPGRIFSGANVRTFGAGSRLTVL.

This clonotype was picked up a small number of times. V gene TRBV20-1 combines with J gene TRBJ1-4; D gene uncertain. This CDR3 is 12 amino acids long. Trimming stripped 4 bases from V and 7 bases from J, with 10 bases between. The germline gives CDR1 DFQATT, CDR2 SNEGSKA (reference sequence). This chain's CDR3 is CSAKIPGEKLFF. CDR3 DNA: TGCAGTGCTAAAATTCCTGGTGAAAAACTGTTTTTT.

This clonotype was detected a few times. Its ends do not fully match the called genes, so a read error is possible. The chain recombines TRBV7-2 with TRBJ2-7, with D unresolved. The CDR3 length is 11 residues. Per germline, CDR1 SGHTA and CDR2 FQGNSA. The CDR3 loop is CAGSLVREQYF. The CDR3, as DNA: TGTGCCGGCAGCTTAGTTCGCGAGCAGTACTTC.

This chain links TRBV4-2 with TRBJ2-4; D gene unclear. This CDR3 spans 14 amino acids. CDR1 is LGHNA, CDR2 YNFKEQ, per germline. Deletions cut 6 bases from V and 3 bases from J, with 12 bases between. CDR3 protein: CASSPVVGKNIQYF. CDR3 DNA sequence: TGTGCCAGCAGTCCTGTGGTAGGCAAAAACATTCAGTACTTC.

The rearrangement joins TRBV28 to TRBJ2-7; 7 nucleotides line up with TRBD1. Germline CDR1 and CDR2: MDHEN and SYDVKM. This CDR3 region has 14 residues. J gave up 3 bases and V 6 bases, and 8 bases lay outside the gene matches. The CDR3 sequence is CASRPGDSFYEQYF. DNA for the CDR3: TGTGCCAGCAGGCCCGGGGACAGTTTCTACGAGCAGTACTTC.